The 6 T cell receptor beta chains below come from one sample, sequenced in a study of blood T cells in healthy people across ages. PCR was performed a second time for about 6 to 12 cycles using a sample-barcoded 5' primer and a J-beta primer mix. TCRdb re-analysed the 5' RACE reads in MiXCR, keeping a single row per CDR3 protein. The sample yields 910,000 or so distinct CDR3 sequences, roughly half seen once. The sample comprised blood. The receptor source for this set is a woman in her sixties in good health.

As concerns this clonotype: This likely came from a read error, as a far larger clone is one base away. The rearrangement uses TRBV7-9 and TRBJ2-5; no reliable D call. Trimming shortened V by 7 bases and J by 0 bases, and 3 bases separated the two germline ends. Germline assignment: CDR1 SEHNR and CDR2 FQNEAQ (reference sequence). CDR3 length equals 11 residues. The CDR3 reads CASNNQETQYF. The CDR3 region has the DNA TGTGCCAGCAACAACCAAGAGACCCAGTACTTC.

Here the CDR3 DNA reads TGTGCCAGCAGCTTAGTTCCCCTCGGGACAGGGGCCACAGATACGCAGTATTTT. Encoded protein: CASSLVPLGTGATDTQYF. V gene TRBV11-1 combines with J gene TRBJ2-3; TRBD1 matches 10 bases. The CDR3 spans 18 residues. Trimming cost V 1 base and J 2 bases; bases outside gene matches: 9. Looked up from germline, CDR1 is SGHAT and CDR2 is FQDESV (reference sequence).

This clonotype has a handful of counts. The rearrangement links TRBV11-2 to TRBJ2-4, with D perhaps given as TRBD1 or TRBD2 (5 bases each). The CDR3 covers 14 residues. Germline V gene sequence: CDR1 SGHAT, CDR2 FQNNGV. With 2 bases removed from V and 9 bases from J, the gap between germline ends came to 14 bases. CDR3 DNA: TGTGCCAGCAGCTTAAAAGCTCTTGGGGGCATTCAGTACTTC. Translation: CASSLKALGGIQYF. The complete variable domain, with remaining parts taken from reference TRBV11-2 and TRBJ2-4, reads EAGVAQSPRYKIIEKRQSVAFWCNPISGHATLYWYQQILGQGPKLLIQFQNNGVVDDSQLPKDRFSAERLKGVDSTLKIQPAKLEDSAVYLCASSLKALGGIQYFGAGTRLSVL.

This clonotype has a handful of counts. The chain employs TRBV27 and TRBJ1-1; 9 positions match TRBD1. Unmatched junction bases numbered 2, after V lost 8 bases and J lost 1 base. The germline V gene has CDR1 MNHEY and CDR2 SMNVEV (reference sequence). The CDR3 sequence is 13 residues long. As DNA, the CDR3 is TGTGCCAGCGAGGGACAGGGGAACACTGAAGCTTTCTTT. Amino acids: CASEGQGNTEAFF.

This clonotype was counted only a few times. This chain connects TRBV20-1 to TRBJ2-7; D may be TRBD1 (6 bases). The CDR3 totals 13 residues. Germline assignment: CDR1 DFQATT and CDR2 SNEGSKA (reference sequence). Between the trimmed V and J ends, which lost 0 bases and 1 base, there was a span of 7 bases. In DNA, the CDR3 is TGCAGTGCTAGAGAGACAGGTTCCTACGAGCAGTACTTC. Amino acids: CSARETGSYEQYF.

The chain combines TRBV20-1 with TRBJ1-2; 8 bases match TRBD1. The V segment lost 3 bases and the J segment 4 bases; nucleotides outside the gene matches: 7. The CDR3 extends over 14 amino acids. Per germline, CDR1 DFQATT and CDR2 SNEGSKA (reference sequence). The CDR3 nucleotides read TGCAGTGCTAGGGACAGGGTTTTCAGCTATGGCTACACCTTC. It yields the protein CSARDRVFSYGYTF.